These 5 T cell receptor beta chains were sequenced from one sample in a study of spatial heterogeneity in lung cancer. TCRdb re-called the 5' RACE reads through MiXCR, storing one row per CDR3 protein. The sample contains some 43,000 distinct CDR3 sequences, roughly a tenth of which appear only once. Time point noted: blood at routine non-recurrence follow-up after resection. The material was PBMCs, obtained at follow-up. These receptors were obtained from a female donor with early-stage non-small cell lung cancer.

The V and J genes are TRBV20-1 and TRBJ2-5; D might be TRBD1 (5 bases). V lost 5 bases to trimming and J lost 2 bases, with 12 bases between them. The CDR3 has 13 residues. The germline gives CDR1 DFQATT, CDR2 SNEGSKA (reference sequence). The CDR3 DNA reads TGCAGTGCTCCCGGACACATACAAGAGACCCAGTACTTC. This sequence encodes CSAPGHIQETQYF.

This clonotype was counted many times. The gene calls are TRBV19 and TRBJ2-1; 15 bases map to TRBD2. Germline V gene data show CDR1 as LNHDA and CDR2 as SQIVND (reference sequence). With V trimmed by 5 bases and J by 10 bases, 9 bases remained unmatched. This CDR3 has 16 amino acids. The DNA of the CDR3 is TGTGCCAGTAGTTCACGGACTAGCGGGGGGGCAAGAGAGCAGTTCTTC. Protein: CASSSRTSGGAREQFF.

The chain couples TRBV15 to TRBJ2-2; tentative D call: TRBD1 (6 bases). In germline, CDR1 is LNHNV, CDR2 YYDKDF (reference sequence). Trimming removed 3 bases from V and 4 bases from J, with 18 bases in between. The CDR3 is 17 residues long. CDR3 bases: TGTGCCACCAGCAGCGGACAGTGGGGTCACGGCACCGGGGAGCTGTTTTTT. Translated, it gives CATSSGQWGHGTGELFF.

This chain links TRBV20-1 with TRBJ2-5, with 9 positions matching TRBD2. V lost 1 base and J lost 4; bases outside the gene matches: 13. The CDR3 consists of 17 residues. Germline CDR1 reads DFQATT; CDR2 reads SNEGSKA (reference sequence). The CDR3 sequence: CSARVESSGGGGETQYF. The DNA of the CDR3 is TGCAGTGCTAGAGTGGAGAGTAGCGGGGGAGGTGGAGAGACCCAGTACTTC.

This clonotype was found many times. The CDR3, as DNA: TGTGCCAGCTCAGCACAGGGGGCGAAACAGCCCCAGCATTTT. Its protein product is CASSAQGAKQPQHF. The chain links TRBV18 to TRBJ1-5, with 9 bases identical to TRBD1. CDR1 KGHSH and CDR2 LQKENI come from the germline V gene. There are 14 residues in the CDR3. V shed 5 bases, J shed 7 bases, and the junction held 6 bases outside the gene matches.